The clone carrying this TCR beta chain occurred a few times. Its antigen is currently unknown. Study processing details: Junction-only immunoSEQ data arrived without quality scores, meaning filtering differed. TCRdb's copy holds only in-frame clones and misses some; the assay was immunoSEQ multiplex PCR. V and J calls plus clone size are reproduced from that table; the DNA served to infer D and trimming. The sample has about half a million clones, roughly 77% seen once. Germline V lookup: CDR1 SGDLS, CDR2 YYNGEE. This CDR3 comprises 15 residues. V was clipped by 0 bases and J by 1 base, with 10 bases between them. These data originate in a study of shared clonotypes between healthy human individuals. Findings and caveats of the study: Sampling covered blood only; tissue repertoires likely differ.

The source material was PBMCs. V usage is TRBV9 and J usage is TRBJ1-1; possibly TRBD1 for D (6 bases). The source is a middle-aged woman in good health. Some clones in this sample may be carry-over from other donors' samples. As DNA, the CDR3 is TGTGCCAGCAGCGTAGCCCAGGGGCGGAACACTGAAGCTTTCTTT. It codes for CASSVAQGRNTEAFF.